This entry lists 9 T cell receptor beta chains sequenced from one sample in a study of monozygotic twins with inflammatory bowel disease. TCRdb reworked the 5' RACE reads into one entry per CDR3 protein, no DNA. Its table records about 210,000 distinct CDR3 sequences. The sequencing sample was made of blood. Every receptor here comes from a human donor with ulcerative colitis or Crohn's disease, or a healthy co-twin of an affected twin (not recorded which).

The chain carries TRBV6-5 and TRBJ2-2; checking the TCRdb D call of TRBD1 is not possible without DNA. This CDR3 region has 15 residues. Germline lookup yields CDR1 MNHEY and CDR2 SVGAGI. The CDR3 sequence is CASSLGGTGRGELFF.

The V and J genes are TRBV19 and TRBJ1-4; TCRdb outputs TRBD1, but without DNA this stays unchecked. Germline CDR1 reads LNHDA; CDR2 reads SQIVND (reference sequence). This CDR3 is built from 13 residues. The CDR3 loop is CASRPRGNEKLFF.

J is TRBJ2-1 and V is TRBV7-6; the D gene TCRdb calls, TRBD2, cannot be checked with no DNA. Germline assignment: CDR1 SGHVS and CDR2 FNYEAQ. The CDR3 runs 12 residues. This CDR3 reads CASSRGLDEQFF.

The rearrangement uses TRBV7-9 and TRBJ1-3; TCRdb's assignment of TRBD1 cannot be checked, as there is no DNA. This CDR3 has 15 residues. Germline CDR1 and CDR2: SEHNR and FQNEAQ (reference sequence). This CDR3 reads CASSFDSDSGNTIYF.

The V and J genes are TRBV7-9 and TRBJ1-3; TCRdb picks TRBD1, but there is no DNA to check that call. Germline V gene data show CDR1 as SEHNR and CDR2 as FQNEAQ (reference sequence). This CDR3 is built from 17 residues. The CDR3 protein is CASSVLRGRDSGNTIYF.

This chain connects TRBV9 to TRBJ2-7. Germline CDR1 SGDLS, CDR2 YYNGEE. The CDR3 extends over 11 amino acids. The CDR3 is CASSNDYEQYF.

The chain couples TRBV5-1 to TRBJ2-5; TCRdb's D gene call, TRBD1, goes unchecked for lack of DNA. This CDR3 has 13 amino acids. The germline CDR1 and CDR2 sequences are SGHRS and YFSETQ. The CDR3 region is CASRTGEEETQYF.

This chain links TRBV2 with TRBJ2-3; TCRdb proposes TRBD2, but this gene call is untestable without DNA. Germline CDR1 and CDR2: SNHLY and FYNNEI. The CDR3 totals 17 residues. The CDR3 spells CASSPPSGRGAADTQYF.

The chain couples TRBV12-3 or TRBV12-4 to TRBJ2-7; TCRdb gives TRBD1 as the D gene, but with no DNA this cannot be confirmed. This CDR3 comprises 12 residues. CDR3 sequence: CASSPTGYEQYF.